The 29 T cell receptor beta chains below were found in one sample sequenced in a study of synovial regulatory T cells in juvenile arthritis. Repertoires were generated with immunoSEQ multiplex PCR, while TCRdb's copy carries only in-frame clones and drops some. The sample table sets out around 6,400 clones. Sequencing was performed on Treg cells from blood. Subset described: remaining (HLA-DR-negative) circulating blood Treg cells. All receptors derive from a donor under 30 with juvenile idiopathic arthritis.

The CDR3 is CASQMGGRSGNTIYF. This chain uses TRBV19 with TRBJ1-3. CDR1 and CDR2 (germline): LNHDA, SQIVND (reference sequence). The CDR3 is 15 amino acids. No DNA appears here.

The CDR3 sequence: CAWSVNGELFF. The V gene is TRBV30, the J gene TRBJ2-2. The CDR3 totals 11 residues. The coding DNA is unavailable. Germline assignment: CDR1 GTSNPN and CDR2 SVGIG (reference sequence).

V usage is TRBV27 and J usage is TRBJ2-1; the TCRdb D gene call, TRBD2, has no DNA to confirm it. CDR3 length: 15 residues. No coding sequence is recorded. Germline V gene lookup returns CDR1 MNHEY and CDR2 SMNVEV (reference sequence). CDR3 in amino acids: CASCRLAGARGEQFF.

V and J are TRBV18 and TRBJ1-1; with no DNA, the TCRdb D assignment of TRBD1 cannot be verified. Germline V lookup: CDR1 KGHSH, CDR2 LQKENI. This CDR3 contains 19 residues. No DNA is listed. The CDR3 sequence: CASSPLNRGPGALNTEAFF.

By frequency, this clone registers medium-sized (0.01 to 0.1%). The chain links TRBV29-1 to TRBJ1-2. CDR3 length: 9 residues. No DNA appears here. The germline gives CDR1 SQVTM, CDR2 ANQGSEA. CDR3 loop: CSVDYGYTF.

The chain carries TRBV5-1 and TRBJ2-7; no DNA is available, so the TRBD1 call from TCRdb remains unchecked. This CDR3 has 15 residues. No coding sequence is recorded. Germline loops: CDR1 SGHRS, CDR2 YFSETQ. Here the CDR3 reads CASSLGGTGLLEQYF.

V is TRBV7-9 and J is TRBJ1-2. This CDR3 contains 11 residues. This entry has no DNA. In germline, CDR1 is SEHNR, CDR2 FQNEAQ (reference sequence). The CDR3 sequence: CASSKLYGYTF.

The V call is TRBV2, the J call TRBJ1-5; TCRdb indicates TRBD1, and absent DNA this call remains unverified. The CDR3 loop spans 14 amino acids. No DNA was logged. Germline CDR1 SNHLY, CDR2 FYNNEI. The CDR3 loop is CASRDRGYNQPQHF.

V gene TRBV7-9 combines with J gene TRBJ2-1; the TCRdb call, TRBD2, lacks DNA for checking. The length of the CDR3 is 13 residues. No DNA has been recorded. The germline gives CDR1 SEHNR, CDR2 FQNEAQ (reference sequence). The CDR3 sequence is CAGGLAGANEQFF.

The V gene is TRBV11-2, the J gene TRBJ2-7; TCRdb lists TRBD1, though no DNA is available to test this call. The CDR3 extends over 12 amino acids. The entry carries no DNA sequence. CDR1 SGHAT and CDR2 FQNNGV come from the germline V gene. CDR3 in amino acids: CASSFRGYEQYF.

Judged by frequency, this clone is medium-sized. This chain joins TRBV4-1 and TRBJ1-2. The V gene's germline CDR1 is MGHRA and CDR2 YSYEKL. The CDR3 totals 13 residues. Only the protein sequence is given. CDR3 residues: CASSNRKTYGYTF.

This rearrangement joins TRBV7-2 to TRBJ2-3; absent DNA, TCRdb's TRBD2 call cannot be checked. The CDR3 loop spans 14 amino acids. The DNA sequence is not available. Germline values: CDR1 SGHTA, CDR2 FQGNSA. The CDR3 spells CASSPRGGTDTQYF. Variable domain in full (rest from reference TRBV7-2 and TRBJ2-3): GAGVSQSPSNKVTEKGKDVELRCDPISGHTALYWYRQSLGQGLEFLIYFQGNSAPDKSGLPSDRFSAERTGGSVSTLTIQRTQQEDSAVYLCASSPRGGTDTQYFGPGTRLTVL.

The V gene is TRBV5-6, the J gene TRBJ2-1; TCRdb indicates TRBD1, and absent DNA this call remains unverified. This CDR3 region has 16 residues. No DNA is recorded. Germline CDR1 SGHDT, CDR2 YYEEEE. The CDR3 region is CASRKQGTPSYNEQFF.

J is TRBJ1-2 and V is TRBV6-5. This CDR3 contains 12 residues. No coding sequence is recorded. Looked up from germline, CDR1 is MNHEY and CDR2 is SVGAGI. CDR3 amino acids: CASSKRTGPGTF.

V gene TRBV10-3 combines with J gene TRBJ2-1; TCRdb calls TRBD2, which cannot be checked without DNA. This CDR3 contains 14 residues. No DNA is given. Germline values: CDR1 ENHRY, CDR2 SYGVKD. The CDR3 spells CAIRNAGGTNEQFF.

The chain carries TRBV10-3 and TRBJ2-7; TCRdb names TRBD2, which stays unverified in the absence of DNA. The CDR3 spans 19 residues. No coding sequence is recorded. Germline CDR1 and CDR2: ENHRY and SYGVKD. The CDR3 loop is CAISGEPGLAGGIGYEQYF.

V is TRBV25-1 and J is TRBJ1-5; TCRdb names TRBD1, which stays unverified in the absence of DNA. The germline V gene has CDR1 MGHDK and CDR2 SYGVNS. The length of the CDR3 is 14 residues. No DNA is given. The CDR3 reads CASRSTGGNQPQHF.

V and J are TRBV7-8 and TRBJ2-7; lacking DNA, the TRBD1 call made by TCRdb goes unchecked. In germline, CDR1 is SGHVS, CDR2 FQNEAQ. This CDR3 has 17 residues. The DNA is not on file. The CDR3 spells CASSPSAQGFSSYEQYF.

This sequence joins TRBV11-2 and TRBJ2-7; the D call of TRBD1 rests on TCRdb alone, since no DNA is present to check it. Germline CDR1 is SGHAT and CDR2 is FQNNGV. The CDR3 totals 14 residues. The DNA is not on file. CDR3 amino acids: CASSIDRVTYEQYF. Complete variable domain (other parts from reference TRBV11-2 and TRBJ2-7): EAGVAQSPRYKIIEKRQSVAFWCNPISGHATLYWYQQILGQGPKLLIQFQNNGVVDDSQLPKDRFSAERLKGVDSTLKIQPAKLEDSAVYLCASSIDRVTYEQYFGPGTRLTVT.

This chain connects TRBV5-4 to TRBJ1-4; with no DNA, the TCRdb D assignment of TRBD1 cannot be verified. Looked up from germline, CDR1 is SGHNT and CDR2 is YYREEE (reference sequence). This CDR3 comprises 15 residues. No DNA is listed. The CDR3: CASSLGGQGMEKLFF.

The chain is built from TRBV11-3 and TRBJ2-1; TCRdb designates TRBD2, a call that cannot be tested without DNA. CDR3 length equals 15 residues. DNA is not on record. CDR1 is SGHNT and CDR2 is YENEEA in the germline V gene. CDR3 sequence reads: CASSLGPEAYNEQFF.

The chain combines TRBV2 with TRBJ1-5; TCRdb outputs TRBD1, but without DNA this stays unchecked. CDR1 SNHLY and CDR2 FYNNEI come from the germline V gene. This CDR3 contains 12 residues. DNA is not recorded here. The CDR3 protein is CASSDGSRTVVF.

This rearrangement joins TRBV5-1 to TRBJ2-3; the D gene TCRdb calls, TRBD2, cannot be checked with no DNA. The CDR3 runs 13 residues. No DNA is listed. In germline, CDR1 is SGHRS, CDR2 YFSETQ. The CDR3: CASSLSSADTQYF.

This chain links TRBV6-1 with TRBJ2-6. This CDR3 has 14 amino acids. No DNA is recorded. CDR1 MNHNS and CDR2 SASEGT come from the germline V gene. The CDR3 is CAIKTSSGANVLTF.

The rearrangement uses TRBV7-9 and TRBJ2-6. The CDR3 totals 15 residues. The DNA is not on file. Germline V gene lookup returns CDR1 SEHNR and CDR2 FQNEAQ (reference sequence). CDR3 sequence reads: CASSLWGSGANVLTF.

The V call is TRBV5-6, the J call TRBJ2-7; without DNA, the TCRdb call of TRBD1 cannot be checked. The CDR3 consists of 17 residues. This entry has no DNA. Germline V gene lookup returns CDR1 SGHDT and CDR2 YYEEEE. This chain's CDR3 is CASSLAGDRDVGYEQYF.

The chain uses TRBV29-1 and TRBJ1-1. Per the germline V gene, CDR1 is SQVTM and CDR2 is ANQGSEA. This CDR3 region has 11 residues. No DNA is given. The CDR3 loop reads CSVGVGGTAFF.

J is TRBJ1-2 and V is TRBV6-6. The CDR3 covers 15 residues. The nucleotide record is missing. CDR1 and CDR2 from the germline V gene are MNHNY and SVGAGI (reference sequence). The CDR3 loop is CASSYGGGRDYGYTF.

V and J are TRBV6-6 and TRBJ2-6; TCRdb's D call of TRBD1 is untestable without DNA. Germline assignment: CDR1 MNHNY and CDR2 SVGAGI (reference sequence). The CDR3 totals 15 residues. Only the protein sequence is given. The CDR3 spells CASSDLRAGANVLTF.